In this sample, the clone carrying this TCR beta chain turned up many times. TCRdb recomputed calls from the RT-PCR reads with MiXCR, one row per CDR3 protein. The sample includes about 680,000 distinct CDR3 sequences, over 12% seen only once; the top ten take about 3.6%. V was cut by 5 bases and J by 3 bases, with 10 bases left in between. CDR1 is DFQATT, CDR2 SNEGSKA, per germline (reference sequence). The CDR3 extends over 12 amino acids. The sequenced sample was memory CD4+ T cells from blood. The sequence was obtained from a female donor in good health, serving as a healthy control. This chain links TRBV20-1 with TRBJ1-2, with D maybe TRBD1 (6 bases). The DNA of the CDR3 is TGCAGTGCTTCGACAGGCGACTATGGCTACACCTTC. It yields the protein CSASTGDYGYTF.